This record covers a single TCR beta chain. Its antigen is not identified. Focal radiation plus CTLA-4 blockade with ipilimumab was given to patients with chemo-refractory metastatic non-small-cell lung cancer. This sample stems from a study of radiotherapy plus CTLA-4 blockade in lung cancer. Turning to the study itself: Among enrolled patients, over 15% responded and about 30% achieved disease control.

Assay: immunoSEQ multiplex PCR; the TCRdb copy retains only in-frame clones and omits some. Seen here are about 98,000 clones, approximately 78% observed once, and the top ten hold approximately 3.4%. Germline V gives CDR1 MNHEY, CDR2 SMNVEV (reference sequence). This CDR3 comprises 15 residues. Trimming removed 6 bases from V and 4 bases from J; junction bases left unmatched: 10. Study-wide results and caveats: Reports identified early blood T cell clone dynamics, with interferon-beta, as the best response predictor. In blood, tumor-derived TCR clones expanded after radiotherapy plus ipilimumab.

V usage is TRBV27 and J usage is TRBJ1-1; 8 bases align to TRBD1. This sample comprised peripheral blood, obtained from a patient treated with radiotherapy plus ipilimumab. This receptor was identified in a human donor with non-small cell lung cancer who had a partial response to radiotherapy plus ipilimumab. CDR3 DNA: TGTGCCAGCAGCGACGGACAGGGTGGAGGCACTGAAGCTTTCTTT. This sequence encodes CASSDGQGGGTEAFF.